This T cell receptor beta chain was found in a study of blood T cell repertoires in COVID-19. The assay was immunoSEQ multiplex PCR, and TCRdb's table has in-frame clones only and misses some. This sample yields a few hundred thousand clones, of which around 91% are seen a single time; roughly a tenth belongs to the top ten. Germline CDR1 reads LGHNA; CDR2 reads YNFKEQ. This CDR3 is built from 15 residues. The V and J ends lost 1 base and 5 bases, in that order; junction bases with no gene match: 4. Sequencing was done on a sample of PBMCs or T cells enriched from blood (not recorded which). The TCR comes from a woman between 40 and 55 years old who had recovered from COVID-19. The genes are TRBV4-2 and TRBJ2-5, with 10 bases identical to TRBD2. The CDR3 DNA reads as TGTGCCAGCAGCCAAGGAGAGCGGGAGGGGGAGACCCAGTACTTC. The encoded protein is CASSQGEREGETQYF.